Listed here are 3 T cell receptor beta chains from one sample, sequenced in a study of T cell repertoires in cytomegalovirus infection. No antigen is known for these receptors. MiXCR, run by TCRdb on the reads, gives a single entry per CDR3 protein. The sample holds about 920,000 distinct CDR3 sequences, around 32% seen once. This specimen was cultured CD8+ T cells from PBMCs, taken from culture after CMV antigen stimulation. All receptors derive from a human donor in good health (CMV status not recorded). Some clones in this sample may be carry-over from other donors' samples.

This clonotype was found a few times. This chain connects TRBV10-3 to TRBJ1-2, with 9 nucleotides matching TRBD1. J lost 4 bases, V lost 6 bases, and 12 bases had no gene match. The CDR3 covers 16 residues. Germline lookup yields CDR1 ENHRY and CDR2 SYGVKD. The DNA for the CDR3 is TGTGCCATCAGGCGACAGGGGGAGCTGCGCGGCTATGGCTACACCTTC. This translates into CAIRRQGELRGYGYTF.

Only a few counts were recorded for this clonotype. V gene TRBV2 combines with J gene TRBJ2-7; D possibly corresponds to TRBD2 (6 bases). The germline V gene has CDR1 SNHLY and CDR2 FYNNEI. V dropped 8 bases and J dropped 3 bases, with 11 bases sitting between them. The CDR3 has 12 residues. CDR3 sequence: CASLAGSYEQYF. The CDR3 coding sequence is TGTGCCAGCCTTGCGGGGAGCTACGAGCAGTACTTC. Complete variable domain (other parts from reference TRBV2 and TRBJ2-7): EPEVTQTPSHQVTQMGQEVILRCVPISNHLYFYWYRQILGQKVEFLVSFYNNEISEKSEIFDDQFSVERPDGSNFTLKIRSTKLEDSAMYFCASLAGSYEQYFGPGTRLTVT.

This clonotype was observed many times. CDR3 nucleotide sequence: TGCAGTGCCCCTCTAAGGGACACTGAAGCTTTCTTT. It is translated as CSAPLRDTEAFF. The chain employs TRBV20-1 and TRBJ1-1; D ambiguous. V dropped 6 bases and J dropped 3 bases, with 11 bases sitting between them. The CDR3 is 12 amino acids. The germline gives CDR1 DFQATT, CDR2 SNEGSKA (reference sequence).